These 15 T cell receptor beta chains share one sample of origin, sequenced in a study of T cells in localized non-small cell lung cancer. The protocol was immunoSEQ multiplex PCR, while the TCRdb copy is restricted to in-frame clones and leaves out a portion. The sample has some 52,000 clones; roughly 89% are singletons. The source material was peripheral blood, sampled before any cancer treatment. The origin of the receptors is a male donor at least 60 years old with stage III squamous cell lung carcinoma.

The V call is TRBV5-8, the J call TRBJ1-4; 8 bases match TRBD1. The junction had 7 bases not matched to a gene; V was cut back by 5 bases and J by 7 bases. The germline V gene encodes CDR1 SGHTS and CDR2 YDEGEE. CDR3 length equals 14 residues. In DNA form, the CDR3 reads TGTGCCAGCAGGCGAGGACAGGGCGTTGAAAAACTGTTTTTT. It translates to CASRRGQGVEKLFF.

The V gene is TRBV7-2, the J gene TRBJ1-2, with D possibly being TRBD1 (6 bases). Germline CDR1 SGHTA, CDR2 FQGNSA. The CDR3 is 13 amino acids. V was shortened by 5 bases and J by 7 bases, with 14 bases between the two germline ends. CDR3 amino acids: CASSPPGVGGYTF. The DNA of the CDR3 is TGTGCCAGCAGCCCCCCAGGGGTTGGTGGCTACACCTTC. The full variable domain, its missing parts supplied by reference TRBV7-2 and TRBJ1-2, is GAGVSQSPSNKVTEKGKDVELRCDPISGHTALYWYRQSLGQGLEFLIYFQGNSAPDKSGLPSDRFSAERTGGSVSTLTIQRTQQEDSAVYLCASSPPGVGGYTFGSGTRLTVV.

The chain joins TRBV6-1 to TRBJ2-1, with 12 nucleotides matching TRBD2. Looked up from germline, CDR1 is MNHNS and CDR2 is SASEGT. V was pared by 5 bases and J by 9 bases, with 8 bases of the junction left unmatched. The CDR3 spans 15 residues. The DNA for the CDR3 is TGTGCCAGCAGTCTCGGACTAGCGGGAACTGGTGAGCAGTTCTTC. Translated: CASSLGLAGTGEQFF.

This chain connects TRBV5-1 to TRBJ2-7, with 16 bases lining up with TRBD2. J gave up 3 bases and V 3 bases, and 6 bases lay outside the gene matches. Germline loops: CDR1 SGHRS, CDR2 YFSETQ. CDR3 length: 17 amino acids. The CDR3 loop reads CASSSGLAGGPYYEQYF. CDR3 coding DNA: TGCGCCAGCAGCTCGGGACTAGCGGGAGGGCCTTACTACGAGCAGTACTTC.

The CDR3 region is CASSQVHHYEQYF. The CDR3, as DNA: TGTGCCAGCAGCCAAGTACACCACTACGAGCAGTACTTC. This chain links TRBV14 with TRBJ2-7; D gene ambiguous. V gave up 1 base and J gave up 3 bases, with 7 bases separating them. Germline V gene data show CDR1 as SGHDN and CDR2 as FVKESK. CDR3 length equals 13 residues. Full variable domain (outside the CDR3, taken from reference TRBV14 and TRBJ2-7): EAGVTQFPSHSVIEKGQTVTLRCDPISGHDNLYWYRRVMGKEIKFLLHFVKESKQDESGMPNNRFLAERTGGTYSTLKVQPAELEDSGVYFCASSQVHHYEQYFGPGTRLTVT.

The chain combines TRBV9 with TRBJ2-1, with a tentative D call TRBD1 (6 bases). The CDR3 contains 16 residues. V was pared by 3 bases and J by 6 bases, with 19 bases between. Germline V gene data show CDR1 as SGDLS and CDR2 as YYNGEE. The CDR3 region is CASSGSRGKGVNEQFF. The CDR3, as DNA: TGTGCCAGCAGCGGGTCTCGGGGTAAGGGGGTCAATGAGCAGTTCTTC.

The chain links TRBV2 to TRBJ1-1; 7 bases fit TRBD1. In germline, CDR1 is SNHLY, CDR2 FYNNEI. The CDR3 runs to 16 residues. J gave up 0 bases and V 7 bases, and 11 bases lay outside the gene matches. The CDR3 bases are TGTGCCAGCACCTTCCAGACAGGGAACATGAACACTGAAGCTTTCTTT. Translating it yields CASTFQTGNMNTEAFF.

This clone was seen only once. The chain combines TRBV5-1 with TRBJ1-2; 8 positions match TRBD1. With 4 bases clipped from V and 0 bases from J, the junction kept 11 bases outside the gene matches. Germline loops: CDR1 SGHRS, CDR2 YFSETQ. This CDR3 is built from 17 residues. CDR3: CASSLQTRTGSNYGYTF. CDR3 nucleotide sequence: TGCGCCAGCAGCCTTCAAACGAGGACAGGGTCTAACTATGGCTACACCTTC.

With respect to this clone: The junction shows a germline mismatch at one end, possibly a read error. The V call is TRBV6-4, the J call TRBJ2-7, with 8 bases that match TRBD1. From germline, CDR1 is MRHNA and CDR2 SNTAGT. This CDR3 is 13 amino acids long. CDR3 residues: CASRCFSDRGDAF. The CDR3 DNA reads TGTGCCAGCAGGTGCTTTTCTGACAGGGGCGATGCATTC.

This sequence joins TRBV5-7 and TRBJ1-2, with D maybe TRBD1 (6 bases). TRBV5-7 is marked as an open reading frame, function uncertain. V lost 2 bases, J lost 6 bases, and 26 bases lay in between. The CDR3 consists of 18 residues. The CDR3 DNA sequence: TGTGCCAGCAGCTTCCCCTCCTTAGGGGGGGTTGCTGTCGATGGCTACACCTTC. This gives the protein CASSFPSLGGVAVDGYTF.

The CDR3 is CATIIQGSVQPQHF. CDR3 sequence (DNA): TGTGCCACCATTATACAGGGTTCGGTTCAGCCCCAGCATTTT. This chain uses TRBV6-1 with TRBJ1-5; possibly TRBD1 for D (6 bases). The length of the CDR3 is 14 residues. Germline-derived CDR1 and CDR2 are MNHNS and SASEGT. Trimming left V 10 bases short and J 6 bases short, with 19 bases between.

CDR3 protein: CASSEPTSGTHGELFF. In nucleotides, the CDR3 is TGCGCCAGCAGTGAGCCGACTAGCGGGACCCACGGGGAGCTGTTTTTT. This chain uses TRBV10-2 with TRBJ2-2, with 11 bases aligning to TRBD2. The CDR3 is made up of 16 amino acids. Looked up from germline, CDR1 is WSHSY and CDR2 is SAAADI. V was clipped by 2 bases and J by 7 bases; unmatched bases: 6.

CDR3 coding DNA: TGCGCCAGCAGCTCACTAGCGGGAGGGAACACCGGGGAGCTGTTTTTT. This sequence encodes CASSSLAGGNTGELFF. The chain joins TRBV5-1 to TRBJ2-2; 12 nucleotides align to TRBD2. V shed 3 bases, J shed 1 base, and the junction held 1 base outside the gene matches. The CDR3 runs to 16 residues. Germline assignment: CDR1 SGHRS and CDR2 YFSETQ. The full variable domain, in which reference TRBV5-1 and TRBJ2-2 provide the parts outside the CDR3, is KAGVTQTPRYLIKTRGQQVTLSCSPISGHRSVSWYQQTPGQGLQFLFEYFSETQRNKGNFPGRFSGRQFSNSRSEMNVSTLELGDSALYLCASSSLAGGNTGELFFGEGSRLTVL.

This clone was observed a single time. The V gene is TRBV7-9, the J gene TRBJ1-1; D is perhaps TRBD1 (5 bases). Per germline, CDR1 SEHNR and CDR2 FQNEAQ (reference sequence). Trimming cost V 5 bases and J 4 bases, with 20 bases left between them. The length of the CDR3 is 16 residues. The CDR3 sequence: CASSRGPDRLGTEAFF. CDR3 nucleotide sequence: TGTGCCAGCAGCCGCGGCCCAGACAGACTTGGCACTGAAGCTTTCTTT.

This clone was observed a few times. The V and J genes are TRBV19 and TRBJ1-5; TRBD1 agrees at 10 bases. The CDR3 runs 16 residues. Per the germline V gene, CDR1 is LNHDA and CDR2 is SQIVND (reference sequence). J gave up 0 bases and V 5 bases, and 4 bases lay outside the gene matches. This CDR3 is CASSRQGAYSNQPQHF. CDR3 sequence (DNA): TGTGCCAGTAGTCGACAGGGGGCCTATAGCAATCAGCCCCAGCATTTT.